The sequence of this T cell receptor (beta chain) was determined in a study of shared clonotypes between healthy human individuals. Germline V CDR1 and CDR2: LNHNV, YYDKDF (reference sequence). The CDR3 sequence is 13 residues long. V was trimmed by 0 bases and J by 6 bases, leaving 7 bases between them. As for this clone: Its target is not known.

Findings of the study overall: What limited the represented genetic and exposure-history diversity was the small number of donors.

Repertoires were generated with immunoSEQ multiplex PCR, while TCRdb's copy carries only in-frame clones and drops some. The sample shows roughly 410,000 clones, about 96% of them seen only once. The sequencing input was memory CD8+ T cells sorted from blood. Subset denoted: CD45RO+ cells pooled with CCR7-negative TemRA cells. This sequence joins TRBV15 and TRBJ2-3; D not certain. The receptor comes from a man aged 25-40 years in good health. CDR3 region: CATSRDGKDTQYF. The CDR3 bases are TGTGCCACCAGCAGAGATGGCAAGGATACGCAGTATTTT.